Shown below are 6 T cell receptor beta chains from a single sample sequenced in a study of cytomegalovirus exposure and HLA in healthy donors. The study ran its PCR with 60 Vbeta and 13 Jbeta primers. Assay used: immunoSEQ multiplex PCR; TCRdb lists only in-frame clones, some missing. The sample includes roughly 86,000 clones, approximately 64% of them seen just once. Sequenced material: PBMCs. The receptors here all came from a woman between 45 and 65 years old in good health and CMV-seropositive.

The chain carries TRBV19 and TRBJ1-5, with a possible D match to TRBD1 (5 bases). Germline CDR1 LNHDA, CDR2 SQIVND (reference sequence). V lost 2 bases, J lost 0 bases, and 8 bases lay in between. This CDR3 has 15 amino acids. CDR3: CASSIRGNSNQPQHF. The CDR3 region has the DNA TGTGCCAGTAGTATAAGGGGAAATAGCAATCAGCCCCAGCATTTT. Full variable domain (rest looked up from reference TRBV19 and TRBJ1-5): DGGITQSPKYLFRKEGQNVTLSCEQNLNHDAMYWYRQDPGQGLRLIYYSQIVNDFQKGDIAEGYSVSREKKESFPLTVTSAQKNPTAFYLCASSIRGNSNQPQHFGDGTRLSIL.

The chain recombines TRBV28 with TRBJ2-4; 7 bases map to TRBD1. J gave up 8 bases and V 7 bases, and 11 bases lay outside the gene matches. There are 14 residues in the CDR3. The germline CDR1 and CDR2 sequences are MDHEN and SYDVKM. The CDR3, as DNA: TGTGCCAGCAACTCCGGGATAGGGGGCCACATTCAGTACTTC. Its translation: CASNSGIGGHIQYF.

The chain employs TRBV28 and TRBJ1-2; no firm D call. CDR3 length equals 13 residues. V was pared by 4 bases and J by 5 bases, with 11 bases between. The germline CDR1 and CDR2 sequences are MDHEN and SYDVKM. The chain's CDR3 is CASSSGPGYGYTF. As DNA, the CDR3 is TGTGCCAGCAGTTCGGGCCCGGGATATGGCTACACCTTC.

On this clone: The sample contains more than one DNA sequence encoding this CDR3. The chain carries TRBV7-9 and TRBJ1-2, with 8 bases aligning to TRBD1. After removal of 7 bases from V and 4 bases from J, the junction contained 5 bases not matched to a gene. Germline values: CDR1 SEHNR, CDR2 FQNEAQ (reference sequence). The CDR3 extends over 13 amino acids. CDR3 amino acids: CASTRTGLYGYTF. Written as DNA, the CDR3 is TGTGCCAGCACCCGGACAGGGCTCTATGGCTACACCTTC.

V and J are TRBV4-1 and TRBJ1-5; D ambiguous. Between the trimmed V and J ends, which lost 3 bases and 6 bases, there was a span of 9 bases. Germline-derived CDR1 and CDR2 are MGHRA and YSYEKL. CDR3 length equals 13 residues. The DNA of the CDR3 is TGCGCCAGCAGCCAGGAGGGTGGTCAGCCCCAGCATTTT. Translated, it gives CASSQEGGQPQHF.

The chain joins TRBV14 to TRBJ1-1, with a possible D match to TRBD1 (5 bases). The V end was cut by 4 bases, the J end by 6 bases, with 24 bases between. Per the germline V gene, CDR1 is SGHDN and CDR2 is FVKESK. The CDR3 totals 17 residues. The CDR3 DNA follows: TGTGCCAGCAGCCCAGGGATTAGGCCCTTTTCGGGCGCTGAAGCTTTCTTT. Protein sequence: CASSPGIRPFSGAEAFF.